This TCR beta chain came from a study of T cells in Graves' hyperthyroidism and ophthalmopathy. Whole-study results and caveats: Most thyroid clonotypes expanded above 0.001 were also detected in blood.

RNA transcripts provided the source from which TCR beta CDR3 regions were amplified. An initial round of RT-PCR targeting the TCR CDR3 relied on the HTBI primer set. TCRdb called the multiplex PCR reads again in MiXCR, with one record for every CDR3 protein. The sample carries 600,000 to 800,000 distinct CDR3 sequences, just over 35% recorded once. CDR3 size: 17 residues. Looked up from germline, CDR1 is SGHVS and CDR2 is FNYEAQ. Trimming shortened V by 3 bases and J by 4 bases, and 19 bases separated the two germline ends. This clonotype was seen a handful of times. What it recognizes is unknown. This chain joins TRBV7-6 and TRBJ1-5; D is ambiguous. The receptor was derived from a woman aged 40 to 50 with Graves' hyperthyroidism. The source material was blood. CDR3 bases: TGTGCCAGCAGCTTGGCCCGGCAGACGGCGACGAATCAGCCCCAGCATTTT. Protein sequence: CASSLARQTATNQPQHF.